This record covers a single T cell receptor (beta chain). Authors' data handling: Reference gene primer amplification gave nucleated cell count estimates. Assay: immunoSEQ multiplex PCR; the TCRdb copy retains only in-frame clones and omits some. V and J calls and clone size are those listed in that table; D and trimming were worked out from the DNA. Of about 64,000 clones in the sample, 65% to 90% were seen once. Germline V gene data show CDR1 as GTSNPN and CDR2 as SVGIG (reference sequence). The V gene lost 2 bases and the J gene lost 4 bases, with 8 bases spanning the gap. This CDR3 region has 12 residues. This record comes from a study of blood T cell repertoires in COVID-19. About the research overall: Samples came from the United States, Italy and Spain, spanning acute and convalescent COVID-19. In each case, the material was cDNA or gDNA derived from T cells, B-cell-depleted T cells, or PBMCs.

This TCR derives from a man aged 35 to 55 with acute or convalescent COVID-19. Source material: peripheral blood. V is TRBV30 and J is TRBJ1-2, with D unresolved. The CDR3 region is CAWSQSGYGYTF. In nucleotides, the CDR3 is TGTGCCTGGAGTCAGTCAGGCTATGGCTACACCTTC.